This passage covers 21 T cell receptor beta chains from one sample sequenced in a study of CD8+CD57+ T cells in acquired aplastic anemia. Patients sequenced had flow cytometry evidence of CD8+CD57+ cell expansion. It was genomic DNA that served as the template for profiling TCR beta VDJ and CDR3. TCRdb reprocessed the reads via MiXCR and lists one record per CDR3 protein. The sample comprises 150,000 to 180,000 distinct CDR3 sequences, about 50% of which are singletons, and over 9.5% rests with the top ten. Sequencing was carried out using sorted CD4+, CD8+, or CD8+CD57+ T cells (not recorded which) from PBMCs. These receptors were obtained from a human donor with aplastic anemia.

The table lists this clonotype with many counts. This chain uses TRBV7-8 with TRBJ2-1; 10 nucleotides agree with TRBD2. Germline-derived CDR1 and CDR2 are SGHVS and FQNEAQ. The CDR3 contains 14 residues. V shed 7 bases and J 1 base; nucleotides not matched to a gene: 1. CDR3 coding DNA: TGTGCCAGCAAAGCGGGGGGGTCCTACAATGAGCAGTTCTTC. Translating it yields CASKAGGSYNEQFF.

The chain uses TRBV7-9 and TRBJ2-7; 7 nucleotides match TRBD1. Germline lookup yields CDR1 SEHNR and CDR2 FQNEAQ (reference sequence). Germline trimming cut 6 bases from V and 1 base from J; bases unmatched to any gene: 3. The length of the CDR3 is 13 residues. The CDR3 coding sequence is TGTGCCAGCAGACCGGGACAGTCCTACGAGCAGTACTTC. Translated: CASRPGQSYEQYF.

The sample holds many counts of this clonotype. The chain combines TRBV7-9 with TRBJ2-7; unclear D gene. From germline, CDR1 is SEHNR and CDR2 FQNEAQ (reference sequence). The V gene lost 1 base and the J gene lost 2 bases, with 12 bases spanning the gap. CDR3 length: 15 residues. CDR3 coding DNA: TGTGCCAGCAGCTTAGGCAGTACCCTTGCCTACGAGCAGTACTTC. Translating it yields CASSLGSTLAYEQYF. Based on the CDR3 plus reference TRBV7-9 and TRBJ2-7, the full variable domain is DTGVSQNPRHKITKRGQNVTFRCDPISEHNRLYWYRQTLGQGPEFLTYFQNEAQLEKSRLLSDRFSAERPKGSFSTLEIQRTEQGDSAMYLCASSLGSTLAYEQYFGPGTRLTVT.

This clonotype was seen repeatedly, ten times or more. The chain has TRBV29-1 and TRBJ1-1; 8 positions agree with TRBD1. The CDR3 totals 15 residues. V was pared by 8 bases and J by 3 bases, with 14 bases of the junction left unmatched. CDR1 is SQVTM, CDR2 ANQGSEA, per germline. The CDR3 DNA is TGCAGCTCCTGGAGGAGACAGGGGCCCCACACTGAAGCTTTCTTT. Translation: CSSWRRQGPHTEAFF. The full variable domain, its missing parts supplied by reference TRBV29-1 and TRBJ1-1, is SAVISQKPSRDICQRGTSLTIQCQVDSQVTMMFWYRQQPGQSLTLIATANQGSEATYESGFVIDKFPISRPNLTFSTLTVSNMSPEDSSIYLCSSWRRQGPHTEAFFGQGTRLTVV.

The V gene is TRBV9, the J gene TRBJ2-1; 11 bases match TRBD2. Germline V lookup: CDR1 SGDLS, CDR2 YYNGEE. The ends lost 1 base at V and 8 bases at J; junction bases unmatched: 5. This CDR3 has 15 residues. Here the CDR3 DNA reads TGTGCCAGCAGCGTAACTAGCGGGAGTTTGTATGAGCAGTTCTTC. This sequence encodes CASSVTSGSLYEQFF.

This clonotype was observed at least ten times. V and J are TRBV5-1 and TRBJ1-1, with TRBD1 matching over 7 bases. V lost 3 bases to trimming and J lost 1 base; unmatched junction nucleotides: 6. The CDR3 contains 15 residues. In germline, CDR1 is SGHRS, CDR2 YFSETQ. The CDR3 DNA reads as TGCGCCAGCAGCTATACAGGGGCAGAGAACACTGAAGCTTTCTTT. Protein sequence: CASSYTGAENTEAFF.

The rearrangement joins TRBV5-6 to TRBJ2-7, with 12 bases lining up with TRBD2. The CDR3 runs 17 residues. Unmatched junction bases numbered 5, after V lost 1 base and J lost 0 bases. CDR1 and CDR2 from the germline V gene are SGHDT and YYEEEE. The DNA of the CDR3 is TGTGCCAGCAGCTTGAGGACTAGCGGGGTGAGCTCCTACGAGCAGTACTTC. This codes for CASSLRTSGVSSYEQYF.

This clonotype was counted only a few times. The chain uses TRBV24-1 and TRBJ1-6; D gene unclear. The V gene lost 6 bases and the J gene lost 2 bases, with 1 base spanning the gap. The CDR3 extends over 12 amino acids. The germline gives CDR1 KGHDR, CDR2 SFDVKD. CDR3 amino acids: CATSTYNSPLHF. DNA for the CDR3: TGTGCCACCAGTACCTATAATTCACCCCTCCACTTT.

This clonotype came up many times. The genes are TRBV5-4 and TRBJ2-3, with D possibly being TRBD2 (5 bases). The CDR3 is 16 residues long. Germline CDR1 SGHNT, CDR2 YYREEE (reference sequence). The ends were cut back, 0 bases at V and 1 base at J, with 12 bases in the middle. This CDR3 is CASSLGGGEGTDTQYF. CDR3 coding DNA: TGTGCCAGCAGCTTGGGCGGAGGTGAGGGCACAGATACGCAGTATTTT.

This clonotype was seen at least ten times. This sequence joins TRBV5-1 and TRBJ1-2; no clear D. Germline assignment: CDR1 SGHRS and CDR2 YFSETQ. V shed 4 bases and J shed 3 bases, with 16 bases lying between them. CDR3 length: 15 residues. The DNA of the CDR3 is TGCGCCAGCAGCCTTGGATGGGGTGGGGACTATGGCTACACCTTC. This codes for CASSLGWGGDYGYTF.

The chain recombines TRBV12-3 or TRBV12-4 with TRBJ1-2; D unresolved. Trimming left V 5 bases short and J 1 base short, with 14 bases between. The CDR3 is made up of 15 amino acids. The CDR3 sequence is CASSTPVSRNYGYTF. CDR3 coding DNA: TGTGCCAGCAGTACCCCAGTCAGCCGTAACTATGGCTACACCTTC.

This clonotype was counted many times. The chain links TRBV29-1 to TRBJ1-2; possible D gene TRBD1, 6 bases. CDR1 and CDR2 from the germline V gene are SQVTM and ANQGSEA. The CDR3 contains 13 residues. V lost 4 bases and J lost 4, with 13 bases in between. Here the CDR3 DNA reads TGCAGCGTTGTTTCAAGGGGGGGCTATGGCTACACCTTC. As protein: CSVVSRGGYGYTF.

This clonotype came up many times. The rearrangement uses TRBV29-1 and TRBJ1-2, with D unclear. The CDR3 runs to 12 residues. V was trimmed by 0 bases and J by 3 bases, leaving 5 bases between them. The germline CDR1 and CDR2 sequences are SQVTM and ANQGSEA. CDR3 bases: TGCAGCGTTGAAGACACCTACTATGGCTACACCTTC. This sequence encodes CSVEDTYYGYTF.

With respect to this clonotype: One end of the junction does not line up with germline, which may come from a read error. This chain connects TRBV5-5 to TRBJ1-2, with no clear D. Germline assignment: CDR1 SGHKS and CDR2 YYEKEE (reference sequence). CDR3 size: 15 residues. CDR3 region: CASSLGPMANYDYTF. The CDR3, as DNA: TGTGCCAGCAGCTTAGGCCCAATGGCTAACTATGACTACACCTTC.

This clonotype has a count of ten or more. This rearrangement joins TRBV5-8 to TRBJ1-1; D is unresolved. Trimming pared 4 bases from V and 5 bases from J, leaving 12 bases between. Germline CDR1 is SGHTS and CDR2 is YDEGEE. This CDR3 has 13 residues. CDR3 sequence (DNA): TGTGCCAGCAGCCGCCGAGGCAGGACTGAAGCTTTCTTT. Amino acids: CASSRRGRTEAFF. The variable domain in full, completed from reference TRBV5-8 and TRBJ1-1, reads EAGVTQSPTHLIKTRGQQATLRCSPISGHTSVYWYQQALGLGLQFLLWYDEGEERNRGNFPPRFSGRQFPNYSSELNVNALELEDSALYLCASSRRGRTEAFFGQGTRLTVV.

Regarding this clonotype: The CDR3 ends on some other residue instead of the conserved phenylalanine or tryptophan, so this is likely a read error. The rearrangement joins TRBV19 to TRBJ1-4, with D hard to call. The CDR3 loop spans 11 amino acids. Germline CDR1 is LNHDA and CDR2 is SQIVND (reference sequence). V was trimmed by 7 bases and J by 7 bases, leaving 7 bases between them. CDR3 nucleotides: TGTGCCAGTATAGGAGGTGAAAAACTGTTTGTT. It yields the protein CASIGGEKLFV.

This clonotype came up many times. The rearrangement uses TRBV20-1 and TRBJ2-5; 7 bases are a match to TRBD2. CDR1 and CDR2 from the germline V gene are DFQATT and SNEGSKA (reference sequence). The length of the CDR3 is 13 residues. The J segment lost 2 bases and the V segment lost 0 bases, leaving 0 bases of the junction unmatched. This chain's CDR3 is CSAREGGQETQYF. CDR3 coding DNA: TGCAGTGCTAGAGAGGGGGGGCAAGAGACCCAGTACTTC.

The chain has TRBV2 and TRBJ1-2; D is unresolved. V dropped 6 bases and J dropped 6 bases, with 8 bases sitting between them. The germline gives CDR1 SNHLY, CDR2 FYNNEI. CDR3 length: 11 amino acids. The CDR3 DNA sequence: TGTGCCAGCAGACGCGTTGATGGCTACACCTTC. Its protein is CASRRVDGYTF.

The chain combines TRBV7-9 with TRBJ1-3; perhaps TRBD1 as D (5 bases). The CDR3 is 15 residues long. Per the germline V gene, CDR1 is SEHNR and CDR2 is FQNEAQ (reference sequence). V was shortened by 5 bases and J by 2 bases, with 13 bases between the two germline ends. Here the CDR3 DNA reads TGTGCCAGCAGCGACGGGACCGACCCTGGAAACACCATATATTTT. Its translation is CASSDGTDPGNTIYF. Together with reference TRBV7-9 and TRBJ1-3, the CDR3 gives the full variable domain: DTGVSQNPRHKITKRGQNVTFRCDPISEHNRLYWYRQTLGQGPEFLTYFQNEAQLEKSRLLSDRFSAERPKGSFSTLEIQRTEQGDSAMYLCASSDGTDPGNTIYFGEGSWLTVV.

This clonotype came up a few times. This sequence joins TRBV2 and TRBJ2-7; D not certain. The V end was cut by 6 bases, the J end by 2 bases, with 8 bases between. Germline CDR1 SNHLY, CDR2 FYNNEI. The CDR3 has 12 amino acids. The chain's CDR3 is CASRWMAYEQYF. Here the CDR3 DNA reads TGTGCCAGCAGATGGATGGCCTACGAGCAGTACTTC.

This chain links TRBV19 with TRBJ1-1; no firm D call. The V end was cut by 3 bases, the J end by 0 bases, with 8 bases between. The V gene's germline CDR1 is LNHDA and CDR2 SQIVND (reference sequence). The CDR3 is made up of 14 amino acids. CDR3: CASSIQALNTEAFF. The CDR3 DNA is TGTGCCAGTAGTATTCAGGCCTTGAACACTGAAGCTTTCTTT.